This T cell receptor (beta chain) was sequenced for a study of cytomegalovirus exposure and HLA in healthy donors. Findings of the study overall: Analyses of presence and absence presupposed an approximately uniform sequencing depth across donors. An ancestry cluster, one associated with Asian ancestry, reportedly showed fewer N-insertions than the approximately 650-donor mean in a later analysis. Associated with cytomegalovirus, according to the listing, were about 160 TCR beta chains.

The PCR employed 60 Vbeta primers together with 13 Jbeta primers. In the original processing: The authors later counted 75 million to 90 million unique TCR beta chains, some 9.9 million of them shared. Only in-frame clones appear in the TCRdb table, and some are missing; sequencing was by immunoSEQ multiplex PCR. V, J and clone size derive from that table, while D and trimming were established from the DNA sequence. The sample consists of 100,000 to 150,000 clones, around three quarters of them appearing once. A remark on this clone: No antigen is known for it.

This CDR3 has 15 residues. Germline V gene lookup returns CDR1 ENHRY and CDR2 SYGVKD. Unmatched junction bases numbered 4, after V lost 3 bases and J lost 4 bases. V and J are TRBV10-3 and TRBJ2-5; TRBD2 agrees at 11 bases. The sample consisted of PBMCs. The receptor's source is a woman aged 60-75 years in good health and CMV-seropositive. Here the CDR3 DNA reads TGTGCCATCAGTGAAGGGCTAGCGGGAGGAGAGACCCAGTACTTC. It specifies CAISEGLAGGETQYF.